Each of the 3 T cell receptor beta chains below was sequenced from the same sample in a study of T cell repertoires in ileal Crohn's disease. Assay used: immunoSEQ multiplex PCR; TCRdb lists only in-frame clones, some missing. The sample includes more than 60,000 clones, around 90% of them seen just once. Time point of the sample: neoterminal ileum biopsy at postoperative endoscopy, about 6 months after surgery. Specimen: ileal tissue. The receptors originated from an adult with Crohn's disease.

For the CDR3, the DNA is TGTGCCAGCAGCTTAGGCTCGGGAGGGATGATCTATGGCTACACCTTC. This sequence encodes CASSLGSGGMIYGYTF. V gene TRBV7-9 combines with J gene TRBJ1-2; D is uncertain. V dropped 1 base and J dropped 4 bases, with 16 bases sitting between them. Per germline, CDR1 SEHNR and CDR2 FQNEAQ (reference sequence). This CDR3 spans 16 amino acids.

The chain has TRBV5-6 and TRBJ1-2; the D gene is possibly TRBD1 (6 bases). In germline, CDR1 is SGHDT, CDR2 YYEEEE. The V and J ends lost 5 bases and 4 bases respectively, with 12 bases between them. The CDR3 has 13 amino acids. The CDR3 loop is CASSTTGPYGYTF. In DNA, the CDR3 is TGTGCCAGCAGTACAACAGGGCCCTATGGCTACACCTTC.

This clone appeared once. The V gene is TRBV13, the J gene TRBJ1-2; 9 bases map to TRBD1. The germline gives CDR1 PRHDT, CDR2 FYEKMQ (reference sequence). With 5 bases clipped from V and 0 bases from J, the junction kept 7 bases outside the gene matches. The CDR3 totals 16 residues. CDR3 in DNA: TGTGCCAGCAGCCTAGACAGGGGGGGAGCTAACTATGGCTACACCTTC. As protein: CASSLDRGGANYGYTF.